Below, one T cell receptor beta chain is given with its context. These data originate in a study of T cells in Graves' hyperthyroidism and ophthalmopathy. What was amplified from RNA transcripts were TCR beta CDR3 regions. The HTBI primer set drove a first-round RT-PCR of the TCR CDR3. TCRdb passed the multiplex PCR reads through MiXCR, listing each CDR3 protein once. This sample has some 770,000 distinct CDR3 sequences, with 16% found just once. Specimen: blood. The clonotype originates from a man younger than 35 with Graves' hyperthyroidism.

Here the CDR3 reads CASSWRDGRTDTQYF. The DNA for the CDR3 is TGCGCCAGCAGCTGGAGGGACGGACGCACAGATACGCAGTATTTT. The gene calls are TRBV5-1 and TRBJ2-3; the D gene is possibly TRBD2 (6 bases). V was cut by 3 bases and J by 1 base, with 12 bases left in between. This CDR3 is 15 amino acids long. Looked up from germline, CDR1 is SGHRS and CDR2 is YFSETQ. The full variable domain, rest sourced from reference TRBV5-1 and TRBJ2-3, is KAGVTQTPRYLIKTRGQQVTLSCSPISGHRSVSWYQQTPGQGLQFLFEYFSETQRNKGNFPGRFSGRQFSNSRSEMNVSTLELGDSALYLCASSWRDGRTDTQYFGPGTRLTVL.